This T cell receptor beta chain is from a study of OX40 agonist ivuxolimab in advanced cancers. Turning to the study itself: The study reported partial responses in three patients: one hepatocellular carcinoma, two cutaneous melanoma.

People who had autoimmune disease history or systemic immunosuppression were excluded. TCRdb's table, derived via immunoSEQ multiplex PCR, lists solely in-frame clones and lacks some. The sample lists 48,000 or so clones; approximately 84% were seen once. As for this clone: Its specificity is not known.

Points from the study as a whole: Determination of antigen specificity was not performed for the expanded peripheral T cells. By week 6 at 0.1 to 3.0 mg/kg, blood CD4+ and CD8+ T cells had expanded clonally.

V was clipped by 1 base and J by 5 bases, with 7 bases between them. The CDR3 consists of 12 residues. Per the germline V gene, CDR1 is SQVTM and CDR2 is ANQGSEA. The sequence came from an adult with an advanced solid tumor such as melanoma, head and neck, liver or kidney cancer. The chain employs TRBV29-1 and TRBJ2-3, with no clear D. Sequencing used CD4+ or CD8+ T cells sorted from blood, obtained in a trial of the OX40 agonist ivuxolimab. CDR3 bases: TGCAGCGTTGAAGTTAACGGAGATACGCAGTATTTT. Encoded protein: CSVEVNGDTQYF.